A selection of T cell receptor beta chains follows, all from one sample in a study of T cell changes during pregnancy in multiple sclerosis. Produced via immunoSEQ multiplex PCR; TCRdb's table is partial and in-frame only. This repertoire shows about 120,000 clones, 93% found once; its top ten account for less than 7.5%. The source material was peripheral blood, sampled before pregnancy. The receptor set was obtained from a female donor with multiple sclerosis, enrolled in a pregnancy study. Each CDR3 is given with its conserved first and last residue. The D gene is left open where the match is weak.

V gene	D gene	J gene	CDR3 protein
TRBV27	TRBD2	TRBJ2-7	CASSLFGGRVHNEQYF
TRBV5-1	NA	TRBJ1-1	CASSLAGGTGTEAFF
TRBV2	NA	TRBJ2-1	CASGGNEQFF
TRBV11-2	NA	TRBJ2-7	CASSLGGNHEQYF
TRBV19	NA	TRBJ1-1	CATSDRGNTEAFF
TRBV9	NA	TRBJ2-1	CASSTGPQGMNEQFF
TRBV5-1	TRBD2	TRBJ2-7	CASSLAVTSGSRNEQYF
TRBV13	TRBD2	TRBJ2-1	CASSWGLVFPLQQFF
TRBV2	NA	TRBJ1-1	CASSVSEAFF
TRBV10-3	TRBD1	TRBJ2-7	CAISDLRTGAYEQYF
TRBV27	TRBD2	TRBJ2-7	CASSLLTGTSGRTYEQYF
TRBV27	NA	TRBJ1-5	CASSFFGQSNQPQHF
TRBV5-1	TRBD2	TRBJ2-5	CASSLEGSGGPLETQYF
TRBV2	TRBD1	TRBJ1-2	CASRTGAGGYTF
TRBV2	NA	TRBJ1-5	CASSEGAVTQHF
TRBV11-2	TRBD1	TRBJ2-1	CASLLQGQGIYNEQFF
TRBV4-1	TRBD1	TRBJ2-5	CASSPGQGMGQETQYF
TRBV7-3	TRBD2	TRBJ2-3	CASSLGTSAYTDTQYF
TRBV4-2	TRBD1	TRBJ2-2	CASSQVWPGTGSANTGELFF
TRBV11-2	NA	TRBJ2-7	CASSAQGLSYEQYF
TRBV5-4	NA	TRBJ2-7	CASSLVAAAWDEQYF